The next 18 T cell receptor beta chains were all read from a single sample in a study of technical replicates of blood from four donors. Clones were sequenced by immunoSEQ multiplex PCR, and TCRdb holds only the in-frame ones, with some missing. Among over 55,000 clones listed, around 87% were seen once. Sequencing was carried out using PBMCs. These receptors originate from a human donor in good health. Some clones in this sample may be carry-over from other donors' samples.

The V call is TRBV4-3, the J call TRBJ2-6; a weak D match, TRBD2 (6 bases). V gave up 2 bases and J gave up 0 bases, with 8 bases separating them. The CDR3 runs 16 residues. The V gene's germline CDR1 is LGHNA and CDR2 YSLEER. The DNA for the CDR3 is TGCGCCAGCAGCCAAACCGGGGGCTCTGGGGCCAACGTCCTGACTTTC. This codes for CASSQTGGSGANVLTF.

This chain joins TRBV7-8 and TRBJ2-1; 11 nucleotides line up with TRBD2. From germline, CDR1 is SGHVS and CDR2 FQNEAQ. The trim removed 3 bases at V and 3 bases at J, leaving 10 bases unmatched. The CDR3 is 18 residues long. The CDR3 DNA reads as TGTGCCAGCAGCTTTCTAAGTACTAGCGGGGGACGCTACAATGAGCAGTTCTTC. Translating gives CASSFLSTSGGRYNEQFF.

Concerning this clone itself: Germline and junction disagree at one end, which may indicate a read error. The V and J genes are TRBV4-1 and TRBJ1-4; the match to TRBD1 covers 10 bases. Germline assignment: CDR1 MGHRA and CDR2 YSYEKL. The CDR3 has 15 amino acids. CDR3 sequence reads: CASSQGQGANQKLFF. CDR3 nucleotides: TGCGCCAGCAGCCAAGGACAGGGGGCTAATCAAAAACTGTTTTTT.

The rearrangement links TRBV7-9 to TRBJ1-6; the match to TRBD1 covers 12 bases. The V gene end was trimmed by 6 bases and the J gene end by 3 bases; junction bases not matched to a gene: 6. The germline gives CDR1 SEHNR, CDR2 FQNEAQ (reference sequence). The CDR3 consists of 17 residues. CDR3 nucleotides: TGTGCCAGCAGTTTGGGACAGGGGGCCGGCTATAATTCACCCCTCCACTTT. It is translated as CASSLGQGAGYNSPLHF.

This chain joins TRBV6-5 and TRBJ1-1; D not resolved. Trimming stripped 2 bases from V and 8 bases from J, with 12 bases between. The CDR3 totals 13 residues. Germline V gene lookup returns CDR1 MNHEY and CDR2 SVGAGI. The CDR3 is CASSYRATREAFF. The CDR3 DNA is TGTGCCAGCAGTTACCGAGCTACTCGGGAAGCTTTCTTT.

This chain connects TRBV21-1 to TRBJ1-4; TRBD1, the D gene given by the table, was not confirmed from the DNA. TRBV21-1 is labeled a pseudogene. The CDR3 spans 14 residues. CDR3 coding DNA: TGTGCCAGAAATCAGGGGCTAGGTAATGAAAAACTGTTTTTT. As protein: CARNQGLGNEKLFF.

The rearrangement uses TRBV5-4 and TRBJ2-6; TRBD1 agrees at 8 bases. This CDR3 has 16 amino acids. V trimming: 5 bases; J trimming: 0 bases; junction bases outside the gene matches: 4. Germline lookup yields CDR1 SGHNT and CDR2 YYREEE (reference sequence). The CDR3, as DNA: TGTGCCAGCAGGAGGGGACAGGACTCTGGGGCCAACGTCCTGACTTTC. It is translated as CASRRGQDSGANVLTF.

V usage is TRBV4-1 and J usage is TRBJ1-2; D is uncertain. The CDR3 totals 13 residues. CDR1 is MGHRA and CDR2 is YSYEKL in the germline V gene. The V end lost 2 bases, the J end lost 8 bases, and 12 bases lay between the germline ends. CDR3 protein: CASSQIGLGGYTF. Written as DNA, the CDR3 is TGCGCCAGCAGCCAAATAGGACTGGGCGGCTACACCTTC.

The chain couples TRBV7-8 to TRBJ2-5; 8 nucleotides agree with TRBD1. The CDR3 is 18 residues long. Germline V gene data show CDR1 as SGHVS and CDR2 as FQNEAQ. With 1 base clipped from V and 5 bases from J, the junction kept 15 bases outside the gene matches. CDR3 region: CASSLDGQGLVASETQYF. The CDR3 DNA is TGTGCCAGCAGCTTAGACGGACAGGGATTGGTTGCGTCGGAGACCCAGTACTTC.

This chain uses TRBV7-9 with TRBJ2-7, with D perhaps matching TRBD2 (6 bases). V lost 5 bases to trimming and J lost 3 bases, with 14 bases between them. CDR1 is SEHNR, CDR2 FQNEAQ, per germline (reference sequence). The CDR3 totals 14 residues. The CDR3 spells CASSPYPGSYEQYF. The CDR3 DNA reads as TGTGCCAGCAGCCCCTACCCCGGGAGCTACGAGCAGTACTTC.

The CDR3 nucleotides are TGTGCCAGTAACCGACTTTTAGGTTCTAACGGCACCGGGGAGCTGTTTTTT. Amino acids: CASNRLLGSNGTGELFF. V gene TRBV19 combines with J gene TRBJ2-2; D ambiguous. V lost 7 bases, J lost 4 bases, and 22 bases lay in between. Germline V gene lookup returns CDR1 LNHDA and CDR2 SQIVND (reference sequence). The CDR3 has 17 residues.

The chain employs TRBV4-3 and TRBJ2-3, with D possibly being TRBD1 (5 bases). V was clipped by 6 bases and J by 1 base, with 11 bases between them. In germline, CDR1 is LGHNA, CDR2 YSLEER. The CDR3 sequence is 14 residues long. CDR3 sequence reads: CASSRQYGTDTQYF. CDR3 nucleotide sequence: TGCGCCAGCAGTCGACAGTATGGCACAGATACGCAGTATTTT.

This sequence joins TRBV29-1 and TRBJ2-1; 8 bases agree with TRBD2. This CDR3 is built from 15 residues. The V segment lost 2 bases and the J segment 2 bases; nucleotides outside the gene matches: 5. Per the germline V gene, CDR1 is SQVTM and CDR2 is ANQGSEA. CDR3 nucleotides: TGCAGCGTTGAACTCGGGGGGGCCACCTACAATGAGCAGTTCTTC. Translation: CSVELGGATYNEQFF.

The chain combines TRBV13 with TRBJ2-3; possibly TRBD2 for D (5 bases). Germline assignment: CDR1 PRHDT and CDR2 FYEKMQ (reference sequence). This CDR3 spans 14 amino acids. Trimming took 0 bases from V and 1 from J, leaving 5 bases between them. CDR3 nucleotides: TGTGCCAGCAGCTTAGGGAGGGGCACAGATACGCAGTATTTT. Translation gives CASSLGRGTDTQYF.

The chain combines TRBV2 with TRBJ2-2; 8 bases are shared with TRBD1. Germline CDR1 is SNHLY and CDR2 is FYNNEI. J gave up 8 bases and V 3 bases, and 8 bases lay outside the gene matches. CDR3 size: 15 residues. The CDR3 sequence is CASSDRGQVQGELFF. The CDR3 DNA follows: TGTGCCAGCAGTGACCGGGGACAGGTCCAAGGGGAGCTGTTTTTT.

The chain recombines TRBV6-5 with TRBJ2-7, with D uncertain. V lost 5 bases, J lost 0 bases, and 11 bases lay in between. Germline CDR1 MNHEY, CDR2 SVGAGI. There are 14 residues in the CDR3. The CDR3 region has the DNA TGTGCCAGCAGTCCCTGGGCGAGCTCCTACGAGCAGTACTTC. Protein: CASSPWASSYEQYF.

V is TRBV7-3 and J is TRBJ2-1; no firm D call. V lost 0 bases and J lost 3, with 3 bases in between. Germline CDR1 reads SGHTA; CDR2 reads FQGTGA. The length of the CDR3 is 13 residues. The CDR3 spells CASSLTNYNEQFF. CDR3 bases: TGTGCCAGCAGCTTAACTAACTACAATGAGCAGTTCTTC.

This clone was counted only a few times. CDR3 DNA sequence: TGTGCCACCAGCCTCGGTTCGGGACTAGCGGTTGGGGGGGCATACGAGCAGTACTTC. Its protein is CATSLGSGLAVGGAYEQYF. This sequence joins TRBV15 and TRBJ2-7; 11 bases are shared with TRBD2. With 5 bases clipped from V and 4 bases from J, the junction kept 19 bases outside the gene matches. The CDR3 is 19 residues long. In germline, CDR1 is LNHNV, CDR2 YYDKDF (reference sequence).